This T cell receptor (beta chain) originates from a study of blood T cell repertoires in COVID-19. Study-wide background: Samples representing acute and convalescent COVID-19 were sourced from the United States, Italy and Spain.

Generated by immunoSEQ multiplex PCR, the TCRdb table keeps only in-frame clones and is missing some. The sample yields 150,000 to 200,000 clones, around four fifths seen once. CDR3 length: 14 amino acids. Deletions cut 2 bases from V and 2 bases from J, with 8 bases between. CDR1 is MNHNY and CDR2 is SVGAGI in the germline V gene (reference sequence). Seattle patient enrollment occurred during active infection, with longitudinal follow-up thereafter. Sequenced material: peripheral blood. The chain has TRBV6-6 and TRBJ2-3; possibly TRBD1 for D (5 bases). The sequence was obtained from a man between 60 and 75 years old with COVID-19, enrolled during active disease. CDR3 in DNA: TGTGCCAGCAGTTACGGGGCGACCACAGATACGCAGTATTTT. This sequence encodes CASSYGATTDTQYF.